A selection of T cell receptor beta chains follows, all from one sample in a study of blood T cell repertoires in COVID-19. Only in-frame clones appear in the TCRdb table, and some are missing; sequencing was by immunoSEQ multiplex PCR. The sample records about 190,000 clones, approximately 91% being singletons. Sequences were obtained from peripheral blood. These TCRs come from a man aged 35-49 years with acute or convalescent COVID-19. Each CDR3 is given with its conserved first and last residue. A D gene is named only where the DNA matches it firmly. Only part of the rows carry a size: once, few, many, or a class if the clone is expanded.

CDR3	DNA	V	size	D	J
CASRNTRVANTGELFF	TGTGCCAGTAGAAATACCAGGGTGGCGAACACCGGGGAGCTGTTTTTT	TRBV19	NA	NA	TRBJ2-2
CASSQDSGSLHF	TGTGCCAGCAGCCAAGATTCAGGATCCCTCCACTTT	TRBV3-1/TRBV3-2	NA	NA	TRBJ1-6
CASSLVGAGLAGELFF	TGCGCCAGCAGCCTGGTGGGGGCAGGGCTGGCCGGGGAGCTGTTTTTT	TRBV5-1	few	NA	TRBJ2-2
CASSLPERGGRNEQFF	TGTGCCAGCAGCTTGCCCGAACGGGGGGGCCGGAATGAGCAGTTCTTC	TRBV5-4	NA	TRBD2	TRBJ2-1
CASSSTGTGYTEAFF	TGCGCCAGCAGCTCAACCGGGACAGGGTACACTGAAGCTTTCTTT	TRBV5-1	NA	TRBD1	TRBJ1-1
CATSSRGGDEQYF	TGTGCCACCAGCAGCCGGGGGGGCGACGAGCAGTACTTC	TRBV15	NA	TRBD2	TRBJ2-7
CASGRGGSWPDTQYF	TGTGCCAGCGGCCGGGGTGGGTCATGGCCAGATACGCAGTATTTT	TRBV28	NA	NA	TRBJ2-3
CASKAGTNTGELFF	TGTGCCAGCAAGGCGGGGACGAACACCGGGGAGCTGTTTTTT	TRBV2	once	NA	TRBJ2-2
CASSLKAGGNTEAFF	TGTGCCAGCTCATTGAAAGCGGGGGGGAACACTGAAGCTTTCTTT	TRBV18	NA	NA	TRBJ1-1
CASSLARQGASYGYTF	TGTGCCAGCAGCTTGGCTCGCCAGGGGGCGAGCTATGGCTACACCTTC	TRBV5-4	NA	TRBD1	TRBJ1-2
CASSIKPQGSGNTIYF	TGTGCCAGCAGCATAAAACCCCAGGGTTCTGGAAACACCATATATTTT	TRBV14	NA	NA	TRBJ1-3
CASSLEIAEPRKLFF	TGCGCCAGCAGCTTAGAGATCGCCGAACCTCGAAAACTGTTTTTT	TRBV5-1	once	NA	TRBJ1-4
CASSDYPPLVGRSSYEQYF	TGCGCCAGCAGCGATTACCCTCCTTTGGTCGGAAGGAGCTCCTACGAGCAGTACTTC	TRBV5-1	NA	NA	TRBJ2-7
CASSQGNRVKETQYF	TGTGCCAGCAGCCAAGGGAACAGGGTAAAAGAGACCCAGTACTTC	TRBV3-1/TRBV3-2	NA	NA	TRBJ2-5
CASSQVGRVDTEAFF	TGTGCCAGCAGCCAAGTCGGCCGGGTCGACACTGAAGCTTTCTTT	TRBV4-2	once	NA	TRBJ1-1
CATSDSLRGSNTEAFF	TGTGCCACCAGTGACAGCCTAAGGGGCTCGAACACTGAAGCTTTCTTT	TRBV24-1	NA	NA	TRBJ1-1
CASSLARGGQFF	TGTGCCAGCAGCTTAGCGCGGGGCGGGCAGTTCTTC	TRBV7-2	NA	NA	TRBJ2-1
CASSRDRGPYEQYF	TGTGCCAGCTCACGAGACAGGGGACCCTACGAGCAGTACTTC	TRBV18	NA	TRBD1	TRBJ2-7
CASRPGTGANYGYTF	TGTGCCAGCAGGCCCGGGACAGGGGCTAACTATGGCTACACCTTC	TRBV6-5	once	TRBD1	TRBJ1-2
CASSYSTGGGYEQYF	TGTGCCAGCAGTTACTCGACAGGGGGGGGTTACGAGCAGTACTTC	TRBV6-5	once	TRBD1	TRBJ2-7
CASSFLGTSGGGEQFF	TGTGCCAGCAGCTTCCTCGGGACTAGCGGGGGCGGTGAGCAGTTCTTC	TRBV4-2	once	TRBD2	TRBJ2-1
CASSPTLTNPYEQYF	TGTGCCAGCAGCCCTACCCTTACTAACCCCTACGAGCAGTACTTC	TRBV5-6	NA	NA	TRBJ2-7
CASQGPSNSPLHF	TGTGCCAGCCAGGGCCCAAGTAATTCACCCCTCCACTTT	TRBV3-1/TRBV3-2	NA	NA	TRBJ1-6
CASSLQGTGTEAFF	TGCGCCAGCAGCCTACAGGGGACGGGCACTGAAGCTTTCTTT	TRBV5-1	NA	TRBD1	TRBJ1-1
CASSNSLNTEAFF	TGTGCCAGCAGCAACAGCCTGAACACTGAAGCTTTCTTT	TRBV12-3/TRBV12-4	NA	NA	TRBJ1-1
CASSIEGGGVQYF	TGTGCCAGTAGTATCGAGGGGGGAGGGGTCCAGTACTTC	TRBV19	NA	NA	TRBJ2-5